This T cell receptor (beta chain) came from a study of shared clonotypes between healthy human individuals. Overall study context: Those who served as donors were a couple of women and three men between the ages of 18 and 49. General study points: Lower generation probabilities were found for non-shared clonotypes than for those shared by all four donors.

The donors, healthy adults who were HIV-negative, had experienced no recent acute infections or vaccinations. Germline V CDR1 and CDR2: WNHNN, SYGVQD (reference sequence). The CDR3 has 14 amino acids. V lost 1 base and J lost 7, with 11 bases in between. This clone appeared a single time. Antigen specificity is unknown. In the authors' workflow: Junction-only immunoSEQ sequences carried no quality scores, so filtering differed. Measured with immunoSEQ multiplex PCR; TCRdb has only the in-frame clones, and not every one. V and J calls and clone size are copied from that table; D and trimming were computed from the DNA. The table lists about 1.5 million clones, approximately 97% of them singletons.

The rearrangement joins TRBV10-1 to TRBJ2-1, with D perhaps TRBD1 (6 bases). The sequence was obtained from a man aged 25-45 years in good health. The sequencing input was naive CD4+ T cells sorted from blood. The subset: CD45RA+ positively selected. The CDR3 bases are TGCGCCAGCAGTGAGTGGGGGCTTCGGAATGAGCAGTTCTTC. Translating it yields CASSEWGLRNEQFF.